A selection of T cell receptor beta chains follows, all from one sample in a study of STAT5B mutations in CD4+ large granular lymphocyte leukemia. TCRdb's copy holds only in-frame clones and misses some; the assay was immunoSEQ multiplex PCR. The sample records 20,000 to 25,000 clones, roughly 87% being singletons. Sequenced input: CD4+ T cells from blood buffy coats. These receptors all stem from a human donor in good health. CDR3s leave out the opening cysteine and the closing phenylalanine or tryptophan. A D gene is named only where the DNA matches it firmly.

CDR3aa,v_gene,j_gene,d_gene
ASSQDEGRPQH,TRBV4-3,TRBJ1-5,NA
ASSSHTATNEKLF,TRBV5-1,TRBJ1-4,NA
ASSPGQGNNSPLH,TRBV5-1,TRBJ1-6,TRBD1
ASRLPGTSGRRSYEQY,TRBV12-2,TRBJ2-7,NA
ASSQDLQLTISGNTIY,TRBV14,TRBJ1-3,NA
ASSYGGTDTQY,TRBV19,TRBJ2-3,NA
ASSIDRGLGDTQY,TRBV7-9,TRBJ2-3,TRBD1
ATSPQGDDTGELF,TRBV15,TRBJ2-2,NA
ASSHRPSTDTQY,TRBV5-1,TRBJ2-3,NA
ASSPYGTSGRGNEQY,TRBV28,TRBJ2-7,TRBD2
ASSQGPGQGNGYT,TRBV7-2,TRBJ1-2,TRBD1
ASSPWIAGGMDIQY,TRBV5-8,TRBJ2-4,TRBD2
ASSAETGGAPYEQY,TRBV9,TRBJ2-7,TRBD1
AWSGGTSSQDEQF,TRBV30,TRBJ2-1,TRBD2
ASSLRPGLSPGANVLT,TRBV27,TRBJ2-6,NA
SARDLPEAF,TRBV20-1,TRBJ1-1,NA
ASSVGFSGGRQETQY,TRBV9,TRBJ2-5,TRBD2
ASSLDGGRETQY,TRBV5-1,TRBJ2-5,NA
ASSSYSEKGQETQY,TRBV5-6,TRBJ2-5,NA
ASSDAGIGESQY,TRBV6-5,TRBJ2-5,NA
ASTGTLGETQY,TRBV30,TRBJ2-5,NA
ASRNRGSPNQPQH,TRBV28,TRBJ1-5,NA
ASSLQGGNQPQH,TRBV27,TRBJ1-5,NA
ASSQGDGNEQF,TRBV5-1,TRBJ2-1,TRBD1
ASSVGRGNYEQY,TRBV2,TRBJ2-7,TRBD1
ASSFRQGPLDTEAF,TRBV7-9,TRBJ1-1,NA
ASSRTSEGPWETQY,TRBV18,TRBJ2-5,TRBD2
ASSSTRLGQGAREQY,TRBV28,TRBJ2-7,TRBD1
ASRPALPRGRRGANVLT,TRBV19,TRBJ2-6,TRBD1
ASSFRTEQF,TRBV5-8,TRBJ2-1,NA
ASSRGGLQYEQY,TRBV19,TRBJ2-7,NA
ASSQDSAGGPYNEQF,TRBV4-2,TRBJ2-1,TRBD2
ASSLYSQGGSNQPQH,TRBV5-6,TRBJ1-5,NA
ASTGLAGYNEQF,TRBV19,TRBJ2-1,TRBD2
ASTPGSSGANVLT,TRBV19,TRBJ2-6,NA
ASSLELPPEGTQY,TRBV7-8,TRBJ2-3,NA
ASSLSSGGAGYTQY,TRBV11-2,TRBJ2-3,TRBD2
ASSPSAGNYNEQF,TRBV6-4,TRBJ2-1,NA
SVGGGKDIEQY,TRBV29-1,TRBJ2-7,NA
ASSGVGRGVGEQF,TRBV19,TRBJ2-1,NA
ASSLDQGNIYEQY,TRBV7-2,TRBJ2-7,NA
ATRDGGAGNTANVLT,TRBV15,TRBJ2-6,TRBD2
ASATALGYNEQF,TRBV28,TRBJ2-1,NA